This T cell receptor (beta chain) comes out of a study of blood T cell repertoires in COVID-19. Germline loops: CDR1 LGHDT, CDR2 YNNKEL (reference sequence). Trimming took off 4 bases at V and 3 bases at J, with 12 bases between the two ends. The CDR3 has 14 residues. The table came from immunoSEQ multiplex PCR; TCRdb's copy has only in-frame clones and leaves some out. In the table there are roughly 320,000 clones, 90% to 95% of which are singletons. A COVID-19 case had been met by exposed participants during the 2 weeks before study entry. Sequencing input: PBMCs or T cells enriched from blood (not recorded which). The receptor was isolated from a woman aged 25 to 39 who had been exposed to COVID-19. The chain is built from TRBV3-1 (or the pseudogene TRBV3-2) and TRBJ1-1, with a weak D call TRBD1 (6 bases). Here the CDR3 reads CASSPSPGDTEAFF. The CDR3 DNA is TGTGCCAGCAGCCCTTCTCCAGGGGACACTGAAGCTTTCTTT.